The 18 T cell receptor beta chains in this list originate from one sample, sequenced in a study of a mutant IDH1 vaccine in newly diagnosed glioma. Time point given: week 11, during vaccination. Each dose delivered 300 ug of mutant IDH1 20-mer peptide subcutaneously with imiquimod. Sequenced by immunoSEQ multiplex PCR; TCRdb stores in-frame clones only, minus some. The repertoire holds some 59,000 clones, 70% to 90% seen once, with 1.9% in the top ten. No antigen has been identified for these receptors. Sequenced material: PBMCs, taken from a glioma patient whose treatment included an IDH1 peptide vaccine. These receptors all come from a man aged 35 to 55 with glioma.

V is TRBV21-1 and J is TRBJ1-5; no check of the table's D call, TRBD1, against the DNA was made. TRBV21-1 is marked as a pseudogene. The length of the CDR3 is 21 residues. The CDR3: CASSNVRAPTGQGSASQPQHF. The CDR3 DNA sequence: TGTGCCAGCAGCAACGTCCGCGCACCCACGGGACAGGGGTCAGCAAGTCAGCCCCAGCATTTT.

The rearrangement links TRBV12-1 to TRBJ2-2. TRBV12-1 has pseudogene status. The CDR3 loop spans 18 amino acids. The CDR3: CASHLTIRERTNTGELFF. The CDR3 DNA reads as TGTGCCAGCCACCTGACTATCAGGGAGCGAACGAACACCGGGGAGCTGTTTTTT.

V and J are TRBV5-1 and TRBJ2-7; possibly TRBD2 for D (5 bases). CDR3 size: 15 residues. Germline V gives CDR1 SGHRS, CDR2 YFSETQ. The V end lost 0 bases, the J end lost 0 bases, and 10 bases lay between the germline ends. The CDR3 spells CASSLGGASSYEQYF. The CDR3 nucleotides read TGCGCCAGCAGCTTGGGGGGAGCAAGCTCCTACGAGCAGTACTTC.

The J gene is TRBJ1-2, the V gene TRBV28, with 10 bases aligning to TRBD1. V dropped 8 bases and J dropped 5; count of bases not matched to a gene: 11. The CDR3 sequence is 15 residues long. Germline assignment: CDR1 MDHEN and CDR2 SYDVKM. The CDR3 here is CASATPGTGVYGYTF. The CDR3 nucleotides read TGTGCCAGCGCAACTCCCGGGACAGGGGTTTATGGCTACACCTTC.

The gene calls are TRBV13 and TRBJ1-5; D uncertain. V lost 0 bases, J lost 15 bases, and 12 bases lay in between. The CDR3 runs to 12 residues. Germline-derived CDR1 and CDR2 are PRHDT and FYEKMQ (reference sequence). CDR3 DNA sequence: TGTGCCAGCAGCTTAGGGGTGCGGGAAGTGCATTTT. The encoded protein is CASSLGVREVHF.

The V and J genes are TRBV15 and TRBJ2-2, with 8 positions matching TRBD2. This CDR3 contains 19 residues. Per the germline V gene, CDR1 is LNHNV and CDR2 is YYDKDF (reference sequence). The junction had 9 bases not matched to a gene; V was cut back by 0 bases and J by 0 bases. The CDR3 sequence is CATSRDPYGGATNTGELFF. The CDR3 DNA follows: TGTGCCACCAGCAGAGATCCGTACGGGGGGGCTACGAACACCGGGGAGCTGTTTTTT.

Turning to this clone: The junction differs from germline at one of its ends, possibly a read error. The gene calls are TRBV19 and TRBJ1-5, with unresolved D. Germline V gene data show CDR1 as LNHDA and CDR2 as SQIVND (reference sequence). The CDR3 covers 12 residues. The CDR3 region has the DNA TGTGCCAGTAGTATTAGCTATCAGCCCCAGCATTTT. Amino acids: CASSISYQPQHF.

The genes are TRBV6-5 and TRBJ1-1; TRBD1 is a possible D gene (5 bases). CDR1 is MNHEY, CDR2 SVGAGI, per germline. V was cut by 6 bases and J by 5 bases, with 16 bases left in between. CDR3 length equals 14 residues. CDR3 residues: CASSRSGRGTEAFF. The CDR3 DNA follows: TGTGCCAGCAGCCGAAGTGGACGGGGGACTGAAGCTTTCTTT.

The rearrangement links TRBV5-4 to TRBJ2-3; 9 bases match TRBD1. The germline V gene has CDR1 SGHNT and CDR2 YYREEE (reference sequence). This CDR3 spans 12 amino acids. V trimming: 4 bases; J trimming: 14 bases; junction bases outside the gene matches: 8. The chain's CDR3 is CASSVGGTGLYF. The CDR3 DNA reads TGTGCCAGCAGCGTGGGCGGGACAGGGCTGTATTTT. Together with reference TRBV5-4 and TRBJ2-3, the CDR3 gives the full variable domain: ETGVTQSPTHLIKTRGQQVTLRCSSQSGHNTVSWYQQALGQGPQFIFQYYREEENGRGNFPPRFSGLQFPNYSSELNVNALELDDSALYLCASSVGGTGLYFGPGTRLTVL.

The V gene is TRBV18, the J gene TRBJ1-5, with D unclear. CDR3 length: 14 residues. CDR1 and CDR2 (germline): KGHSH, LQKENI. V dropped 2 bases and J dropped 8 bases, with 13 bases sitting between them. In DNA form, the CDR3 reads TGTGCCAGCTCACCAACTGGGCCGCTGGAGCCCCAGCATTTT. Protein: CASSPTGPLEPQHF.

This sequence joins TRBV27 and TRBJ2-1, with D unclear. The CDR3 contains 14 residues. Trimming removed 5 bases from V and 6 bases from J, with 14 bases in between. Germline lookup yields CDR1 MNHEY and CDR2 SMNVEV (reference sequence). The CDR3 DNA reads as TGTGCCAGCAGTCGGGCGTTGCCCCTCAATGAGCAGTTCTTC. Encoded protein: CASSRALPLNEQFF.

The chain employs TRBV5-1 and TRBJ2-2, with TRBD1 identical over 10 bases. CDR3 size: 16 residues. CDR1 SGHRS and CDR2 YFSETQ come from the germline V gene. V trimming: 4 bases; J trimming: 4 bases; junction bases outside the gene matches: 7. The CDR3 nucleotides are TGCGCCAGCAGCGGAGCCGGGACAGGGGCCACCGGGGAGCTGTTTTTT. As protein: CASSGAGTGATGELFF.

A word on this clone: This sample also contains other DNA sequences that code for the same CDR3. Here the CDR3 reads CASSRDGELFF. Written as DNA, the CDR3 is TGCGCCAGCAGCAGGGACGGGGAGCTGTTTTTT. V gene TRBV4-1 combines with J gene TRBJ2-2; D is uncertain. The CDR3 length is 11 residues. Germline lookup yields CDR1 MGHRA and CDR2 YSYEKL. V lost 5 bases and J 7 bases, leaving 5 bases between the germline ends.

The CDR3 DNA follows: TGTGCCAGCAGTACCAACAGGGATGGCTATGGCTACACCTTC. This encodes CASSTNRDGYGYTF. This sequence joins TRBV28 and TRBJ1-2; a weak D match, TRBD1 (6 bases). With 5 bases removed from V and 4 bases from J, the gap between germline ends came to 14 bases. The V gene's germline CDR1 is MDHEN and CDR2 SYDVKM. The CDR3 runs to 14 residues.

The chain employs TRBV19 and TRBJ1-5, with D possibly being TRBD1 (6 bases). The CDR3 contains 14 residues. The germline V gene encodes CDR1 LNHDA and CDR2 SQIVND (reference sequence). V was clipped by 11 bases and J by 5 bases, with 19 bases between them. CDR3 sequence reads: CASKGAPGDQPQHF. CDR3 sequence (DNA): TGTGCCTCTAAAGGGGCCCCAGGGGATCAGCCCCAGCATTTT.

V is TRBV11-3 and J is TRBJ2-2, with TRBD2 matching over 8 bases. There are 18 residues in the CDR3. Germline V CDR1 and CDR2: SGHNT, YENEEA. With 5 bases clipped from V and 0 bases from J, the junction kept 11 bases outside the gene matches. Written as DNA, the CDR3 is TGTGCCAGCAGCCGACAGCCGGGGGGGACGGCGAACACCGGGGAGCTGTTTTTT. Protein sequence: CASSRQPGGTANTGELFF.

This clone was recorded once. CDR3 in amino acids: CAWRDQGMSEKLFF. CDR3 nucleotides: TGTGCCTGGAGGGACCAGGGTATGAGTGAAAAACTGTTTTTT. V usage is TRBV30 and J usage is TRBJ1-4; possibly TRBD1 for D (5 bases). V dropped 3 bases and J dropped 7 bases, with 15 bases sitting between them. The CDR3 is 14 amino acids. Germline CDR1 GTSNPN, CDR2 SVGIG (reference sequence).

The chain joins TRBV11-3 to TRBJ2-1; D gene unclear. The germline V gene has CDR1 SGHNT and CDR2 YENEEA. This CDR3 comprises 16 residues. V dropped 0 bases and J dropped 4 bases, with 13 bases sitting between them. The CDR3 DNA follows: TGTGCCAGCAGCTTAGAACCACGCCCCGGGTACAATGAGCAGTTCTTC. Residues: CASSLEPRPGYNEQFF.